Presented here are 30 T cell receptor beta chains from one specimen sequenced in a study of T cells in Graves' hyperthyroidism and ophthalmopathy. The CDR3 regions of TCR beta were amplified from RNA transcripts. First-round RT-PCR targeting the TCR CDR3 was performed with the HTBI primer set. TCRdb re-called the multiplex PCR reads with MiXCR, one entry per CDR3 protein. The data hold over 500,000 distinct CDR3 sequences, with roughly a sixth observed a single time. The sequencing sample was made of blood. The receptors here all came from a woman younger than 35 with Graves' ophthalmopathy.

In this sample, this clonotype turned up many times. The gene calls are TRBV30 and TRBJ1-1, with 9 bases aligning to TRBD1. V shed 2 bases, J shed 1 base, and the junction held 2 bases outside the gene matches. The CDR3 totals 14 residues. The germline V gene encodes CDR1 GTSNPN and CDR2 SVGIG (reference sequence). The CDR3 coding sequence is TGTGCCTGGAGTTCGGGACAGGGGAACACTGAAGCTTTCTTT. This sequence encodes CAWSSGQGNTEAFF.

This clonotype turned up a few times. The chain uses TRBV19 and TRBJ1-5; 8 bases match TRBD1. J gave up 5 bases and V 7 bases, and 4 bases lay outside the gene matches. CDR1 is LNHDA and CDR2 is SQIVND in the germline V gene (reference sequence). The CDR3 extends over 13 amino acids. This chain's CDR3 is CASKTGAYQPQHF. Written as DNA, the CDR3 is TGTGCCAGTAAGACAGGGGCGTATCAGCCCCAGCATTTT.

The chain joins TRBV7-9 to TRBJ1-4, with 7 bases aligning to TRBD1. The CDR3 is 18 amino acids. Looked up from germline, CDR1 is SEHNR and CDR2 is FQNEAQ (reference sequence). Trimming removed 5 bases from V and 4 bases from J; junction bases left unmatched: 16. The CDR3 loop reads CASSLGWTGSSNNEKLFF. The CDR3 DNA is TGTGCCAGCAGCCTAGGTTGGACAGGTAGCTCAAATAATGAAAAACTGTTTTTT. Using reference TRBV7-9 and TRBJ1-4 for the parts outside the CDR3, the full variable domain is DTGVSQNPRHKITKRGQNVTFRCDPISEHNRLYWYRQTLGQGPEFLTYFQNEAQLEKSRLLSDRFSAERPKGSFSTLEIQRTEQGDSAMYLCASSLGWTGSSNNEKLFFGSGTQLSVL.

In the case of this clonotype: One base away lies a much larger clone, so this may be a sequencing read error. The rearrangement joins TRBV6-1 to TRBJ2-1; possibly TRBD2 for D (6 bases). This CDR3 is 14 amino acids long. Between the trimmed V and J ends, which lost 6 bases and 7 bases, there was a span of 16 bases. Germline CDR1 MNHNS, CDR2 SASEGT. CDR3 sequence (DNA): TGTGCCAGCAGGAATACCGGGGGTGCAAATGAGCAGTTCTTC. Translation: CASRNTGGANEQFF.

Ten or more counts support this clonotype. The chain uses TRBV6-1 and TRBJ1-5; D is possibly TRBD1 (6 bases). The germline V gene has CDR1 MNHNS and CDR2 SASEGT. The CDR3 is made up of 16 amino acids. Trimming pared 5 bases from V and 3 bases from J, leaving 17 bases between. The CDR3 DNA reads TGTGCCAGCAGTCAAACAGGGCTCGGGGTCAATCAGCCCCAGCATTTT. Its translation is CASSQTGLGVNQPQHF.

This chain joins TRBV25-1 and TRBJ2-1; no reliable D call. CDR1 and CDR2 from the germline V gene are MGHDK and SYGVNS. Trimming took off 6 bases at V and 7 bases at J, with 10 bases between the two ends. CDR3 length: 12 residues. The CDR3 region has the DNA TGTGCCAGCAGCCAAAATGAGAATGAGCAGTTCTTC. This sequence encodes CASSQNENEQFF.

In this sample, this clonotype turned up many times. V is TRBV7-9 and J is TRBJ2-1; TRBD2 matches at 11 bases. This CDR3 has 15 amino acids. Trimming took 4 bases from V and 10 from J; bases not matched to a gene: 9. Germline CDR1 reads SEHNR; CDR2 reads FQNEAQ (reference sequence). The CDR3 is CASSSRLAGSQEQFF. The CDR3 bases are TGTGCCAGCAGCTCCAGACTAGCGGGGTCTCAAGAGCAGTTCTTC.

This clonotype occurred a few times. The V and J genes are TRBV9 and TRBJ2-3; maybe TRBD1 (5 bases). The CDR3 totals 15 residues. Trimming left V 3 bases short and J 0 bases short, with 11 bases between. CDR1 and CDR2 (germline): SGDLS, YYNGEE. The CDR3 nucleotides read TGTGCCAGCAGCGCGATCAGGGTTAGCACAGATACGCAGTATTTT. Protein: CASSAIRVSTDTQYF.

Many counts were recorded for this clonotype. V usage is TRBV10-3 and J usage is TRBJ1-1, with no clear D. Trimming shortened V by 0 bases and J by 7 bases, and 15 bases separated the two germline ends. The CDR3 consists of 15 residues. Germline V CDR1 and CDR2: ENHRY, SYGVKD. The CDR3 protein is CAISESIVPHSEAFF. CDR3 DNA: TGTGCCATCAGTGAGTCGATAGTCCCGCACAGTGAAGCTTTCTTT.

This clonotype was counted a few times. The chain employs TRBV9 and TRBJ2-1, with D hard to call. V was shortened by 0 bases and J by 0 bases, with 7 bases between the two germline ends. The germline V gene has CDR1 SGDLS and CDR2 YYNGEE. The CDR3 sequence is 15 residues long. Here the CDR3 reads CASSVDSSSYNEQFF. The CDR3 region has the DNA TGTGCCAGCAGCGTAGATTCTAGCTCCTACAATGAGCAGTTCTTC.

Remarks on this clonotype: This may come from a read error, since a much larger clone is one base off. V and J are TRBV6-5 and TRBJ1-4; D is possibly TRBD1 (5 bases). The germline V gene has CDR1 MNHEY and CDR2 SVGAGI. V was cut by 2 bases and J by 7 bases, with 11 bases left in between. The CDR3 spans 14 residues. In DNA form, the CDR3 reads TGTGCCAGCAGTTACGAGGGTGACAGTGAAAAACTGTTTTTT. It translates to CASSYEGDSEKLFF.

This clonotype was counted at least ten times. The V call is TRBV9, the J call TRBJ2-7; possibly TRBD1 for D (6 bases). CDR3 length: 13 residues. Germline V gives CDR1 SGDLS, CDR2 YYNGEE. V lost 0 bases to trimming and J lost 7 bases, with 11 bases between them. The CDR3 DNA reads as TGTGCCAGCAGCGTAGCCCCCAGGGGAGAGCAGTACTTC. Its protein is CASSVAPRGEQYF.

This clonotype was recorded a few times. The V gene is TRBV7-8, the J gene TRBJ2-3, with TRBD2 matching 7 bases. Germline V gene data show CDR1 as SGHVS and CDR2 as FQNEAQ. V was clipped by 2 bases and J by 0 bases; unmatched bases: 11. The CDR3 runs to 18 residues. Here the CDR3 DNA reads TGTGCCAGCAGCTTATTTTCGGGGGAGGGCTCTAGCACAGATACGCAGTATTTT. Its translation: CASSLFSGEGSSTDTQYF. Filled out from reference TRBV7-8 and TRBJ2-3, the complete variable domain reads GAGVSQSPRYKVAKRGQDVALRCDPISGHVSLFWYQQALGQGPEFLTYFQNEAQLDKSGLPSDRFFAERPEGSVSTLKIQRTQQEDSAVYLCASSLFSGEGSSTDTQYFGPGTRLTVL.

This clonotype showed up just a few times. The chain couples TRBV7-6 to TRBJ1-1, with 8 bases aligning to TRBD1. Germline lookup yields CDR1 SGHVS and CDR2 FNYEAQ. The length of the CDR3 is 14 residues. V lost 5 bases, J lost 5 bases, and 7 bases stayed unmatched. CDR3 DNA sequence: TGTGCCAGCAGCGCCGACAGGGGAGGTACTGAAGCTTTCTTT. This encodes CASSADRGGTEAFF.

This clonotype was seen repeatedly, ten times or more. The V and J genes are TRBV7-9 and TRBJ2-3; no firm D call. Germline V gives CDR1 SEHNR, CDR2 FQNEAQ (reference sequence). CDR3 length equals 13 residues. V was trimmed by 7 bases and J by 4 bases, leaving 12 bases between them. The CDR3 sequence is CASIPLLADTQYF. CDR3 sequence (DNA): TGTGCCAGCATTCCTTTATTGGCAGATACGCAGTATTTT.

This clonotype was seen many times. The CDR3 DNA reads TGTGCCAGCAGCTTACCGGGACAGGGGGCGACGATGGGTGGAAACACCATATATTTT. Its protein product is CASSLPGQGATMGGNTIYF. The chain recombines TRBV7-2 with TRBJ1-3; 12 bases match TRBD1. The CDR3 extends over 19 amino acids. Trimming at V came to 2 bases and at J to 3 bases, leaving 11 bases not matched to a gene. Germline CDR1 SGHTA, CDR2 FQGNSA.

The chain is built from TRBV28 and TRBJ2-3; 11 bases align to TRBD1. CDR1 is MDHEN, CDR2 SYDVKM, per germline. With V trimmed by 3 bases and J by 5 bases, 10 bases remained unmatched. The CDR3 spans 17 residues. The CDR3 DNA reads TGTGCCAGCAGTTTGATTGGGTGGACAGGGGGCGTAGATACGCAGTATTTT. Encoded protein: CASSLIGWTGGVDTQYF. The variable domain in full, with the rest retrieved from reference TRBV28 and TRBJ2-3, is DVKVTQSSRYLVKRTGEKVFLECVQDMDHENMFWYRQDPGLGLRLIYFSYDVKMKEKGDIPEGYSVSREKKERFSLILESASTNQTSMYLCASSLIGWTGGVDTQYFGPGTRLTVL.

This sequence joins TRBV7-8 and TRBJ2-6; TRBD2 aligns across 10 bases. Trimming at V came to 5 bases and at J to 0 bases, leaving 19 bases not matched to a gene. This CDR3 comprises 22 residues. Looked up from germline, CDR1 is SGHVS and CDR2 is FQNEAQ. CDR3 amino acids: CASSPSFRSSGSLGSGANVLTF. The CDR3 DNA is TGTGCCAGCAGCCCCTCCTTTCGGTCTAGCGGGAGCTTAGGCTCTGGGGCCAACGTCCTGACTTTC.

This clonotype was counted at least ten times. The V call is TRBV6-2 or TRBV6-3, the J call TRBJ1-2; D unresolved. Trimming took 2 bases from V and 3 from J, leaving 7 bases between them. The CDR3 is 13 amino acids. Germline V gives CDR1 MNHEY, CDR2 SVGEGT. The CDR3 DNA reads as TGTGCCAGCAGTTACAAGAGGCACTATGGCTACACCTTC. Translating it yields CASSYKRHYGYTF.

This clonotype was observed at least ten times. The chain links TRBV7-2 to TRBJ2-1, with TRBD2 as a possible D gene (6 bases). Trimming took off 2 bases at V and 5 bases at J, with 7 bases between the two ends. The germline V gene encodes CDR1 SGHTA and CDR2 FQGNSA. The CDR3 is made up of 13 amino acids. CDR3 sequence reads: CASSLWGDNEQFF. The DNA for the CDR3 is TGTGCCAGCAGCTTATGGGGGGACAATGAGCAGTTCTTC.

This clonotype was found a few times. The chain uses TRBV19 and TRBJ1-5; 12 bases line up with TRBD1. The ends lost 8 bases at V and 4 bases at J; junction bases unmatched: 9. The length of the CDR3 is 16 residues. Germline CDR1 LNHDA, CDR2 SQIVND (reference sequence). The chain's CDR3 is CASRGTGGRFNQPQHF. The CDR3 DNA reads as TGTGCCAGTCGGGGGACAGGGGGCCGGTTTAATCAGCCCCAGCATTTT.

Only a few counts were recorded for this clonotype. V usage is TRBV20-1 and J usage is TRBJ2-3; unclear D gene. Germline V gives CDR1 DFQATT, CDR2 SNEGSKA (reference sequence). The CDR3 is 13 residues long. In DNA form, the CDR3 reads TGCCCAGGCGGCTGGGTCGTCACAGATACGCAGTATTTT. Amino acids: CPGGWVVTDTQYF.

This clonotype was seen repeatedly, ten times or more. The V call is TRBV2, the J call TRBJ1-4, with a weak D call TRBD1 (5 bases). V dropped 7 bases and J dropped 1 base, with 10 bases sitting between them. Germline CDR1 reads SNHLY; CDR2 reads FYNNEI. The CDR3 runs 14 residues. The CDR3 DNA is TGTGCCAGCACCACGACAGAAACTAATGAAAAACTGTTTTTT. This codes for CASTTTETNEKLFF.

This clonotype was detected many times. The chain recombines TRBV28 with TRBJ2-4; D remains unclear. The V end lost 2 bases, the J end lost 7 bases, and 12 bases lay between the germline ends. CDR1 is MDHEN and CDR2 is SYDVKM in the germline V gene. This CDR3 is built from 14 residues. The chain's CDR3 is CASSLTETDNIQYF. Here the CDR3 DNA reads TGTGCCAGCAGTTTAACGGAAACAGACAACATTCAGTACTTC.

The sample holds many counts of this clonotype. The rearrangement links TRBV3-1 to TRBJ2-5; D gene unclear. V was trimmed by 1 base and J by 2 bases, leaving 8 bases between them. CDR1 LGHDT and CDR2 YNNKEL come from the germline V gene (reference sequence). The CDR3 covers 14 residues. The CDR3 sequence is CASSQGVGQETQYF. The CDR3 DNA follows: TGTGCCAGCAGCCAAGGGGTAGGACAAGAGACCCAGTACTTC.

This clonotype was seen a handful of times. The chain couples TRBV6-1 to TRBJ1-3, with TRBD1 identical over 8 bases. CDR1 MNHNS and CDR2 SASEGT come from the germline V gene. Trimming removed 5 bases from V and 0 bases from J; junction bases left unmatched: 6. CDR3 length: 16 amino acids. The CDR3 protein is CASSNRDRHSGNTIYF. As DNA, the CDR3 is TGTGCCAGCAGTAACCGGGACAGGCACTCTGGAAACACCATATATTTT.

This clonotype was observed at least ten times. Here the CDR3 reads CASSSNLAGGTDTQYF. The CDR3 bases are TGTGCCAGCAGCTCGAACCTAGCGGGAGGCACAGATACGCAGTATTTT. The chain uses TRBV7-2 and TRBJ2-3; 10 nucleotides match TRBD2. CDR1 is SGHTA and CDR2 is FQGNSA in the germline V gene. V shed 4 bases, J shed 1 base, and the junction held 5 bases outside the gene matches. This CDR3 is 16 amino acids long.

This clonotype showed up many times. The rearrangement joins TRBV12-3 or TRBV12-4 to TRBJ1-2; D may be TRBD1 (6 bases). V was clipped by 6 bases and J by 4 bases, with 12 bases between them. The CDR3 spans 13 residues. CDR3 in DNA: TGTGCCAGCAGCTGGGACACCCTCTATGGCTACACCTTC. Its protein product is CASSWDTLYGYTF.

A few counts support this clonotype. This chain joins TRBV20-1 and TRBJ2-7; TRBD2 is a possible D gene (7 bases). V dropped 5 bases and J dropped 5 bases, with 19 bases sitting between them. The CDR3 length is 14 residues. Germline CDR1 is DFQATT and CDR2 is SNEGSKA (reference sequence). For the CDR3, the DNA is TGCAGTGCTGCCCCTCTAGGGAGGGGGGACGAGCAGTACTTC. The encoded protein is CSAAPLGRGDEQYF.

The chain recombines TRBV5-1 with TRBJ2-7; 8 nucleotides line up with TRBD1. With V trimmed by 4 bases and J by 3 bases, 3 bases remained unmatched. The germline gives CDR1 SGHRS, CDR2 YFSETQ. The CDR3 is 13 residues long. CDR3 in DNA: TGCGCCAGCAGCCAGACAGGGGACTACGAGCAGTACTTC. This translates into CASSQTGDYEQYF.